Given below is one TCR beta chain in context. Its cognate antigen is unknown. This entry belongs to a study of T cell repertoires in cytomegalovirus infection. Turning to the study itself: Both recently identified HLA-C-restricted and well-studied HLA-B-restricted CMV epitopes were used in the study. Indicated by public TCR beta signatures were CMV infection and matching HLA type.

CDR1 and CDR2 from the germline V gene are SGDLS and YYNGEE. Deletions cut 0 bases from V and 2 bases from J, with 8 bases between. The CDR3 runs to 14 residues. One entry per CDR3 protein results from TCRdb running MiXCR on the reads. The sample holds some 590,000 distinct CDR3 sequences, about 40% seen once. General study findings and limits: Dominating the ex vivo response were HLA-C-restricted CMV-specific TCR beta clonotypes.

This clonotype was obtained from a human donor in good health (CMV status not recorded). Some clones in this sample may be carry-over from other donors' samples. V usage is TRBV9 and J usage is TRBJ1-1; D gene unclear. The input for sequencing was cultured PBMCs, taken from culture after CMV antigen stimulation. This CDR3 reads CASSVAGHNTEAFF. DNA for the CDR3: TGTGCCAGCAGCGTAGCTGGGCATAACACTGAAGCTTTCTTT.